The sequence of this T cell receptor beta chain was determined in a study of long-term antiretroviral therapy in people with HIV. Notes on the study in general: Relative to control repertoires, HIV repertoires exhibited narrower CDR3 length ranges.

This clone appeared once. Its antigen is still unknown. Two or more post-ART PBMC samples, plus at least one pre-ART sample, were available for each donor. Before DNA extraction, about 0.95-10 million cryopreserved PBMC were held in the samples. Investigators performed immunoSEQ version v3.0 at survey level. Produced via immunoSEQ multiplex PCR; TCRdb's table is partial and in-frame only. The table lists some 30,000 clones, about 97% of them singletons, with 1.5% to 2% in the top ten. This TCR derives from a man in his thirties or forties with HIV. Sequenced here: unsorted PBMCs, sampled 7.6 years after starting antiretroviral therapy.

CDR3 region: CAWIRGPSSYNEQFF. CDR3 coding DNA: TGTGCCTGGATTCGGGGACCAAGCTCCTACAATGAGCAGTTCTTC. The chain has TRBV30 and TRBJ2-1, with D perhaps being TRBD1 or TRBD2 (5 bases each). The germline V and J ends were trimmed by 4 bases and 0 bases, with 13 bases remaining between them. Germline loops: CDR1 GTSNPN, CDR2 SVGIG (reference sequence). This CDR3 is built from 15 residues.